The present T cell receptor (beta chain) was sequenced within a study of radiation and T cells in renal cell carcinoma. Stated time point: baseline pretreatment blood. The treatment here: 15 Gy SBRT to primary tumor, nephrectomy 4 weeks later. Some clones are missing from TCRdb's copy, which holds only in-frame ones; the method was immunoSEQ multiplex PCR. The sample records about 130,000 clones, approximately 80% being singletons. Germline V CDR1 and CDR2: SGDLS, YYNGEE. The CDR3 is 15 amino acids. V trimming: 3 bases; J trimming: 4 bases; junction bases outside the gene matches: 7. Findings and limits, study-wide: No pretreatment tumor biopsies were available for baseline clonotypes.

As for this clone: The antigen is unknown.

The origin of this receptor is an older woman with renal cell carcinoma. The sequenced sample was blood, obtained from a patient whose treatment included radiotherapy and nephrectomy. The gene calls are TRBV9 and TRBJ1-2; 9 nucleotides match TRBD1. DNA for the CDR3: TGTGCCAGCAGCGGAACAGGGGGCGTCTTCTATGGCTACACCTTC. This sequence encodes CASSGTGGVFYGYTF.